Shown below are 5 T cell receptor beta chains from a single sample sequenced in a study of T cells after yellow fever vaccination. One entry per CDR3 protein, called by TCRdb with MiXCR from the 5' RACE reads. Here the sample spans 400,000 or so distinct CDR3 sequences, around a tenth being singletons. Specimen: PBMCs, collected on the day of the first yellow fever vaccination. These receptors all stem from a man between 18 and 29 years old who received the YFV17D yellow fever vaccine.

This clonotype was seen ten or more times. The gene calls are TRBV4-3 and TRBJ1-5, with no clear D. The CDR3 runs to 15 residues. Germline values: CDR1 LGHNA, CDR2 YSLEER. V dropped 0 bases and J dropped 7 bases, with 13 bases sitting between them. The CDR3 DNA follows: TGCGCCAGCAGCCAAGACGTGGGTTCGGGGCAGCCCCAGCATTTT. This sequence encodes CASSQDVGSGQPQHF.

J is TRBJ2-3 and V is TRBV24-1, with TRBD1 as a possible D gene (5 bases). V lost 10 bases and J lost 2, with 12 bases in between. Germline V gene sequence: CDR1 KGHDR, CDR2 SFDVKD. The CDR3 is made up of 13 amino acids. The CDR3 sequence is CATGVPYTDTQYF. Here the CDR3 DNA reads TGTGCCACAGGGGTACCCTACACAGATACGCAGTATTTT.

This clonotype was seen more than once but under ten times. V gene TRBV4-1 combines with J gene TRBJ2-4, with 8 positions matching TRBD2. Germline CDR1 is MGHRA and CDR2 is YSYEKL. V dropped 4 bases and J dropped 0; count of bases not matched to a gene: 14. The CDR3 length is 19 residues. Written as DNA, the CDR3 is TGCGCCAGCAGCCCGGGACGGGGGGGGACGTATGTAGCCAAAAACATTCAGTACTTC. Protein sequence: CASSPGRGGTYVAKNIQYF.

There are many counts of this clonotype. The chain combines TRBV30 with TRBJ2-5; weak D call: TRBD2 (5 bases). Trimming pared 1 base from V and 6 bases from J, leaving 18 bases between. CDR1 GTSNPN and CDR2 SVGIG come from the germline V gene (reference sequence). CDR3 length equals 15 residues. In DNA, the CDR3 is TGTGCCTGGAGTGACGGGGTCTTGGTTTCAAAGACCCAGTACTTC. Translation gives CAWSDGVLVSKTQYF.

This clonotype was observed a handful of times. Germline is not matched at one junction end, which may reflect a read error. The CDR3 DNA reads as TGTGCCAGCATTGAACAGGTGACCCAGTACTTC. Its protein product is CASIEQVTQYF. This rearrangement joins TRBV2 to TRBJ2-5; D perhaps matches TRBD1 (5 bases). The CDR3 covers 11 residues. Germline CDR1 is SNHLY and CDR2 is FYNNEI.